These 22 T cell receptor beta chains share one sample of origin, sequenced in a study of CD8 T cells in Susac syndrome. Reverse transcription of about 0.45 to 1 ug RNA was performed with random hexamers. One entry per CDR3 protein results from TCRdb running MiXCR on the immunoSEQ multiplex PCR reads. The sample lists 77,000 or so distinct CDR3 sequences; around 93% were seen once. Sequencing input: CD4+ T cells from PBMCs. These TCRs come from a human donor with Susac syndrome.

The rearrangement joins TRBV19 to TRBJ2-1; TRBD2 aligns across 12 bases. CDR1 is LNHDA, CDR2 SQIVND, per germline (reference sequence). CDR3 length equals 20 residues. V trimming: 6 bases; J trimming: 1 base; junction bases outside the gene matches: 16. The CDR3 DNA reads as TGTGCCAGTAGCTCTAACCCTTCTAGCGGGAGGGCCTCATCCTACAATGAGCAGTTCTTC. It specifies CASSSNPSSGRASSYNEQFF.

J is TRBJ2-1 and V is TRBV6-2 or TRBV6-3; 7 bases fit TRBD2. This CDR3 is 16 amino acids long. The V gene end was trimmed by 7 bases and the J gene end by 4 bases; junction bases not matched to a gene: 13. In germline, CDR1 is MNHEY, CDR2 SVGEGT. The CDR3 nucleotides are TGTGCCAGCATACAAGCGGGACCACCTACTTACAATGAGCAGTTCTTC. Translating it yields CASIQAGPPTYNEQFF.

The CDR3 DNA follows: TGTGCCAGCAGCGCCAGATTCACTCCGGGACTAGCGGCAACTAGCACAGATACGCAGTATTTT. It encodes CASSARFTPGLAATSTDTQYF. V gene TRBV4-2 combines with J gene TRBJ2-3; 11 bases match TRBD2. Germline CDR1 LGHNA, CDR2 YNFKEQ. The CDR3 sequence is 21 residues long. With 5 bases clipped from V and 0 bases from J, the junction kept 19 bases outside the gene matches.

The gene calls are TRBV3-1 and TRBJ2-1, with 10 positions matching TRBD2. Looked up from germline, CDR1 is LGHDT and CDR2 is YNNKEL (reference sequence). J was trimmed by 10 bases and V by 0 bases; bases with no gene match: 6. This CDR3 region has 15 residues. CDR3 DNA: TGTGCCAGCAGCCAAGACCTAGCGGGGGCCGGGGAGCAGTTCTTC. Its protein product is CASSQDLAGAGEQFF.

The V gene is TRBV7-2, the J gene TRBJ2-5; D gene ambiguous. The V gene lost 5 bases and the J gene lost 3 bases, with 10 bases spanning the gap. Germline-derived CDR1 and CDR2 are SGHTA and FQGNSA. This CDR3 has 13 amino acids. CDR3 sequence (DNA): TGTGCCAGCAGCCCCCACATGGAAGAGACCCAGTACTTC. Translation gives CASSPHMEETQYF.

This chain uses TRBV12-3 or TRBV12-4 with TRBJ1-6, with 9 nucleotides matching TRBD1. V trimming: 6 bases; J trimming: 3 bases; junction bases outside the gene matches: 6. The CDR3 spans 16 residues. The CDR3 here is CASRARQGVYNSPLHF. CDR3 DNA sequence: TGTGCCAGCAGGGCGCGACAGGGGGTCTATAATTCACCCCTCCACTTT.

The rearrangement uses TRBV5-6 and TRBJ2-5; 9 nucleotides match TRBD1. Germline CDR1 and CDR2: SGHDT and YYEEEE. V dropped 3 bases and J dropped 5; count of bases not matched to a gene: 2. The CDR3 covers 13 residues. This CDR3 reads CASSWDRAETQYF. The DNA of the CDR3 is TGTGCCAGCAGCTGGGACAGGGCGGAGACCCAGTACTTC.

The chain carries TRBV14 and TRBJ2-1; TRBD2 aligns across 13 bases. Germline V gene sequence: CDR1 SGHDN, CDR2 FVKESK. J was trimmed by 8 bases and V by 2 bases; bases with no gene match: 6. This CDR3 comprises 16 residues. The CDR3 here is CASSQLTSGRDDEQFF. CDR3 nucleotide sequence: TGTGCCAGCAGCCAACTCACTAGCGGGAGGGACGATGAGCAGTTCTTC.

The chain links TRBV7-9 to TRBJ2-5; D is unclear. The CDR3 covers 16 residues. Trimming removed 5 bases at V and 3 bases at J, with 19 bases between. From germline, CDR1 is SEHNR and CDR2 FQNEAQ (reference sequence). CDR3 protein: CASSIGRSSSKETQYF. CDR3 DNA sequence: TGTGCCAGCAGCATCGGACGGTCGAGCTCGAAAGAGACCCAGTACTTC.

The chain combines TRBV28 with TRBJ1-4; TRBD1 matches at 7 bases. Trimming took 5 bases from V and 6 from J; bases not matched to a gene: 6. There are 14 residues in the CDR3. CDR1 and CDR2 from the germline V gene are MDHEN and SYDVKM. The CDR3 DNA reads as TGTGCCAGCAGTACTGACAGGGAGGATGAAAAACTGTTTTTT. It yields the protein CASSTDREDEKLFF.

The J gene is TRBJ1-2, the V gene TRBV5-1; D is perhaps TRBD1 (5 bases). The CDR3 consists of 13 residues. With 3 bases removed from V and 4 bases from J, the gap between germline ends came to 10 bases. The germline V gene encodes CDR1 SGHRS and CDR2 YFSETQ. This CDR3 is CASSSEGTYGYTF. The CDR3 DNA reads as TGCGCCAGCAGCTCGGAAGGGACCTATGGCTACACCTTC.

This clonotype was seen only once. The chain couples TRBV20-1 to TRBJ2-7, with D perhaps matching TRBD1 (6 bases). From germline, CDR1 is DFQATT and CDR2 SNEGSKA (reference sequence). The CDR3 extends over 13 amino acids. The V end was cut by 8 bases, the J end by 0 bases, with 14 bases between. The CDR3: CSSTGWSSYEQYF. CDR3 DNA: TGCAGTTCAACAGGGTGGAGCTCCTACGAGCAGTACTTC.

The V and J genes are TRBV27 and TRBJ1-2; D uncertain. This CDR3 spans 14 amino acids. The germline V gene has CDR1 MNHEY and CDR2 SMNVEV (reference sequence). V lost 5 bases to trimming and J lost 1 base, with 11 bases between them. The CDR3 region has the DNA TGTGCCAGCAGTCTGACCCGAATTAACTATGGCTACACCTTC. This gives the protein CASSLTRINYGYTF.

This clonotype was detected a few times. The CDR3 sequence is CASSFPGAPDTQYF. The DNA for the CDR3 is TGTGCCAGCAGCTTCCCCGGGGCCCCAGATACGCAGTATTTT. The V call is TRBV7-2, the J call TRBJ2-3; either TRBD1 or TRBD2 may fit D (5 bases each). The V end was cut by 3 bases, the J end by 4 bases, with 11 bases between. The CDR3 extends over 14 amino acids. Germline lookup yields CDR1 SGHTA and CDR2 FQGNSA.

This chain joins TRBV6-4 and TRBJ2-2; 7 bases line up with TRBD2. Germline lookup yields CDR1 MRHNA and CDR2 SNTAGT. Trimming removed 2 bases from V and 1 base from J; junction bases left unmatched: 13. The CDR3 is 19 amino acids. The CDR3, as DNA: TGTGCCAGCAGTGACCTCAACTATCCGGGCGGGGGGAACACCGGGGAGCTGTTTTTT. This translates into CASSDLNYPGGGNTGELFF.

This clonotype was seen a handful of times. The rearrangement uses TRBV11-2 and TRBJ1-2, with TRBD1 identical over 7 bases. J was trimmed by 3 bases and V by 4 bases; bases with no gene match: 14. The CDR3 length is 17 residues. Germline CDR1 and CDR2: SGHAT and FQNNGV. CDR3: CASSWRGGDRGYYGYTF. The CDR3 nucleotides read TGTGCCAGCAGCTGGAGGGGAGGGGACAGAGGATACTATGGCTACACCTTC.

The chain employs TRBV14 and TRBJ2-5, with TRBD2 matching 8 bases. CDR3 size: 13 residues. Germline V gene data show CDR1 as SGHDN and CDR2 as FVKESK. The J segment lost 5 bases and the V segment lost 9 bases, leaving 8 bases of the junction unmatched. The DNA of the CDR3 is TGTGCCAGTACGCGGACTAGCAGGGAGACCCAGTACTTC. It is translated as CASTRTSRETQYF.

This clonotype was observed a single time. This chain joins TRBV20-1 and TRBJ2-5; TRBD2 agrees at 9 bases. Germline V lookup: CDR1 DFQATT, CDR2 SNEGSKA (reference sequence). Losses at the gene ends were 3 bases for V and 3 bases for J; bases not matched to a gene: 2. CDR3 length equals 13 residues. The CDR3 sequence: CSARRGGEETQYF. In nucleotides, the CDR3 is TGCAGTGCTAGGCGGGGGGGCGAAGAGACCCAGTACTTC.

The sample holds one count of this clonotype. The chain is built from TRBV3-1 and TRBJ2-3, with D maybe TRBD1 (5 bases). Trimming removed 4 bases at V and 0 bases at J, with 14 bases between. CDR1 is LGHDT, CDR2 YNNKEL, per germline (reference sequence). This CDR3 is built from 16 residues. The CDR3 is CASSLPWTLSTDTQYF. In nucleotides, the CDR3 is TGTGCCAGCAGCCTACCGTGGACACTCAGCACAGATACGCAGTATTTT.

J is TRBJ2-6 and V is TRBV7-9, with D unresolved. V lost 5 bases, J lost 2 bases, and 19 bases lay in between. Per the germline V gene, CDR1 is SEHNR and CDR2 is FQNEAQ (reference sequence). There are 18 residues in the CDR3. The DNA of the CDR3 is TGTGCCAGCAGCCCCAGACGGGCGATTAGTGCTGGGGCCAACGTCCTGACTTTC. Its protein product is CASSPRRAISAGANVLTF.

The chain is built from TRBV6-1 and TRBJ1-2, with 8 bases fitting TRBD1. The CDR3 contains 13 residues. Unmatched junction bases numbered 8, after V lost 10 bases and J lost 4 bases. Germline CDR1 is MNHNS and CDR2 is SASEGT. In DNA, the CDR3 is TGTGCCAACCGACAGGGGTGGACCTATGGCTACACCTTC. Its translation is CANRQGWTYGYTF.

Here the CDR3 DNA reads TGTGCCAGCAGCCAAGATGAACAGCCCTCTGGAAACACCATATATTTT. Translation gives CASSQDEQPSGNTIYF. The rearrangement links TRBV4-2 to TRBJ1-3; D is uncertain. V was pared by 0 bases and J by 0 bases, with 9 bases between. This CDR3 is 16 amino acids long. Germline V gene sequence: CDR1 LGHNA, CDR2 YNFKEQ.